These 5 T cell receptor beta chains came from one sample sequenced in a study of Tregs in tolerant kidney transplant recipients. The nonmyeloablative bone marrow transplants came from related graft donors, with transient mixed chimerism. Repertoires were generated with immunoSEQ multiplex PCR, while TCRdb's copy carries only in-frame clones and drops some. The sample has some 30,000 clones; the top ten hold under 2%. The source material was CD4+ T cells from blood (PBMCs), sampled 24 months after the transplant. The receptors here all came from a human patient who received a combined kidney and bone marrow transplant. Certain T cells may be donor cells from the graft.

On this clone: The sequence runs out 3 residues before the end of the CDR3; the remainder is reconstructed from the germline J gene. This chain joins TRBV19 and TRBJ2-1, with 9 bases fitting TRBD2. CDR3 size: 15 residues. V dropped 7 bases and J dropped 5; count of bases not matched to a gene: 9. Germline-derived CDR1 and CDR2 are LNHDA and SQIVND (reference sequence). Partial CDR3 DNA: TGTGCCAGTATGAGTAGCGGGAGAAGACACAATGAG. Translated, it gives CASMSSGRRHNE. The whole CDR3 protein reads CASMSSGRRHNEQFF.

CDR3 protein: CSAADRGRQETQYF. The covered CDR3 bases are TGCAGCGCCGCCGACAGGGGCCGACAAGAGACC. The V gene is TRBV29-1, the J gene TRBJ2-5; 8 bases are a match to TRBD1. Read sequence stops 3 residues before the CDR3 end, and the germline J gene provides the missing end. J lost 2 bases, V lost 7 bases, and 9 bases had no gene match. This CDR3 spans 14 amino acids. The germline V gene has CDR1 SQVTM and CDR2 ANQGSEA. The full variable domain, its missing parts supplied by reference TRBV29-1 and TRBJ2-5, is SAVISQKPSRDICQRGTSLTIQCQVDSQVTMMFWYRQQPGQSLTLIATANQGSEATYESGFVIDKFPISRPNLTFSTLTVSNMSPEDSSIYLCSAADRGRQETQYFGPGTRLLVL.

In regard to this clone: Coverage ceases 3 residues before the CDR3 finishes, and the germline J gene fills in the end. J is TRBJ2-1 and V is TRBV18, with 8 bases matching TRBD1. V gave up 4 bases and J gave up 8 bases; unmatched junction bases: 10. This CDR3 has 15 residues. Germline CDR1 KGHSH, CDR2 LQKENI. Partial CDR3 DNA: TGTGCCAGCTCACAATCCGCAGGGGGCAGCTATGAG. As protein: CASSQSAGGSYE. The entire CDR3 sequence reads CASSQSAGGSYEQFF.

In the case of this clone: From the germline J gene comes the end of the CDR3, since the read stops 3 residues before it. The V call is TRBV20-1, the J call TRBJ1-3; 9 positions agree with TRBD1. The V and J ends lost 6 bases and 2 bases, in that order; junction bases with no gene match: 5. The germline V gene has CDR1 DFQATT and CDR2 SNEGSKA (reference sequence). The CDR3 totals 14 residues. The covered CDR3 bases are TGCAGTGCAACACAGGGGGCCGCTGGAAACACC. This translates into CSATQGAAGNT. The CDR3 as a whole reads CSATQGAAGNTIYF.

A remark on this clone: The read is 3 residues too short to cover the CDR3 end, so that end is filled in from the germline J gene. The chain recombines TRBV7-2 with TRBJ1-1, with D uncertain. The CDR3 runs to 13 residues. V shed 3 bases and J shed 2 bases, with 7 bases lying between them. In germline, CDR1 is SGHTA, CDR2 FQGNSA. The CDR3 loop is CASSFPGNTEAFF. CDR3 DNA (partial): TGTGCCAGCAGCTTTCCGGGTAACACTGAA.